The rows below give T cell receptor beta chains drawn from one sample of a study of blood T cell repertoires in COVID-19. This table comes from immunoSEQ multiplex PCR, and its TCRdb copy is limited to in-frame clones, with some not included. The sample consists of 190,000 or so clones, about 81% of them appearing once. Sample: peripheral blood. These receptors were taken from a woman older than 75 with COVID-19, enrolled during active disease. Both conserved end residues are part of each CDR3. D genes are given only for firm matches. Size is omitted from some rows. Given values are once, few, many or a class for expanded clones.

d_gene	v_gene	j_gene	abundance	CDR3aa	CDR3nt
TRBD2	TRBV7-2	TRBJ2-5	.	CASSRWGGEKETQYF	TGTGCCAGCAGCCGGTGGGGGGGAGAAAAAGAGACCCAGTACTTC
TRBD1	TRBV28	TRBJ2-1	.	CATTGDNEQFF	TGTGCCACGACAGGGGACAATGAGCAGTTCTTC
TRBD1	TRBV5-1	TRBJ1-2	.	CASSWVLGQGVFYGYTF	TGCGCCAGCAGCTGGGTACTGGGACAGGGGGTATTCTATGGCTACACCTTC
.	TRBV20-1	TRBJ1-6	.	CSASFGRVDSPLHF	TGCAGTGCTAGTTTCGGCAGGGTAGATTCACCCCTCCACTTT
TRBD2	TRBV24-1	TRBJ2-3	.	CATSDSASGRTDTQYF	TGTGCCACCAGTGATTCGGCTAGCGGGAGGACAGATACGCAGTATTTT
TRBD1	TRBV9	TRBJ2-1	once	CASSVTPNRGRSSYNEQFF	TGTGCCAGCAGCGTAACCCCGAACAGGGGGCGAAGCTCCTACAATGAGCAGTTCTTC
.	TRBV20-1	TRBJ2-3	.	CSASLGSVGGTQYF	TGCAGTGCTAGTCTGGGTTCTGTGGGGGGTACGCAGTATTTT
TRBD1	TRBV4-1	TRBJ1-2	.	CASSQDETGGRFGYTF	TGCGCCAGCAGCCAGGATGAGACAGGGGGCAGGTTTGGCTACACCTTC
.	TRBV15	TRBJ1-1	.	CATSRDLNTEAFF	TGTGCCACCAGCAGAGACTTGAACACTGAAGCTTTCTTT
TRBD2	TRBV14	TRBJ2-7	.	CASSMRLAGLHEQYF	TGTGCCAGCAGCATGCGACTAGCGGGACTCCACGAGCAGTACTTC
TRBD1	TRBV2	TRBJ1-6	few	CASKSTGGPNSPLHF	TGTGCCAGCAAGTCGACAGGGGGCCCTAATTCACCCCTCCACTTT
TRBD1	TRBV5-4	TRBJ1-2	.	CASSLTGGSGYTF	TGTGCCAGCAGCTTGACAGGGGGGAGTGGCTACACCTTC
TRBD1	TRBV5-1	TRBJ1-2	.	CASQLRQGAFGYTF	TGCGCCAGTCAGCTGCGACAGGGGGCTTTTGGCTACACCTTC
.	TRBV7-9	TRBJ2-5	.	CTSSLPASGEETQYF	TGTACCAGCAGCTTACCGGCTTCGGGGGAAGAGACCCAGTACTTC
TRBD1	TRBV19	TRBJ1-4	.	CASSIRQGATNEKLFF	TGTGCCAGTAGTATACGACAGGGGGCAACTAATGAAAAACTGTTTTTT
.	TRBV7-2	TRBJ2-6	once	CASSLGAGSGANVLTF	TGTGCCAGCAGCTTAGGGGCGGGCTCTGGGGCCAACGTCCTGACTTTC
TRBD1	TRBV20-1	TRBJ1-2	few	CSASRQGPYGYTF	TGCAGTGCTAGTAGACAGGGACCCTATGGCTACACCTTC
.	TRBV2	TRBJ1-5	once	CASSEYEDQPQHF	TGTGCCAGCAGTGAATATGAGGATCAGCCCCAGCATTTT
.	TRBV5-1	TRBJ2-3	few	CASSLGMGDSTDTQYF	TGCGCCAGCAGCTTGGGTATGGGCGATAGCACAGATACGCAGTATTTT
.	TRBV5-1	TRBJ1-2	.	CASSLTANYGYTF	TGCGCCAGCAGCTTGACAGCTAACTATGGCTACACCTTC
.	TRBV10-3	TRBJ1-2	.	CAISDEKFYGYTF	TGTGCCATCAGTGATGAGAAATTCTATGGCTACACCTTC
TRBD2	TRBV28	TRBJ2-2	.	CASSFFLAGGSNTGELFF	TGTGCCAGCAGTTTCTTCCTAGCGGGAGGGTCGAACACCGGGGAGCTGTTTTTT
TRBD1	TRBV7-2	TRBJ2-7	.	CASSLSDRLYEQYF	TGTGCCAGCAGCTTATCGGACAGGCTCTACGAGCAGTACTTC
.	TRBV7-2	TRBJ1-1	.	CASSSIGEPGGTEAFF	TGTGCCAGCAGCTCTATAGGGGAGCCCGGGGGCACTGAAGCTTTCTTT
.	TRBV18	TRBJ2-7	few	CASSPPTGYEQYF	TGTGCCAGCTCACCACCGACAGGTTACGAGCAGTACTTC
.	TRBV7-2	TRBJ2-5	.	CASSLVIGVQETQYF	TGTGCCAGCAGCTTAGTTATCGGGGTACAAGAGACCCAGTACTTC
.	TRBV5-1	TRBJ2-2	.	CASSFAPLASGELFF	TGCGCCAGCAGCTTTGCCCCTCTAGCGTCCGGGGAGCTGTTTTTT
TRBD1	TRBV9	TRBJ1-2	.	CASSIGQGDYGYTF	TGTGCCAGCAGCATTGGACAGGGCGACTATGGCTACACCTTC
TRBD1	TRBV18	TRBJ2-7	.	CASSPPGQGNEQYF	TGTGCCAGCTCACCCCCGGGACAGGGCAACGAGCAGTACTTC